A selection of T cell receptor beta chains follows, all from one sample in a study of shared clonotypes between healthy human individuals. Produced via immunoSEQ multiplex PCR; TCRdb's table is partial and in-frame only. The sample lists 2 million or so clones, about 95% occurring once. The sequencing input was naive CD4+ T cells sorted from blood. The receptors originated from a man aged 18 to 29 in good health. Both conserved end residues are part of each CDR3. D genes are given only for firm matches. A row's size may be missing; if present it is once, few, many or a size class.

d_gene: TRBD1
v_gene: TRBV28
j_gene: TRBJ1-2
abundance: NA
CDR3nt: TGTGCCAGCAGTTTACTCACAGGGGGCTATGGCTACACCTTC
CDR3aa: CASSLLTGGYGYTF

d_gene: NA
v_gene: TRBV30
j_gene: TRBJ2-1
abundance: NA
CDR3nt: TGTGCCTGGAGTGAGAGTAATGAGCAGTTCTTC
CDR3aa: CAWSESNEQFF

d_gene: NA
v_gene: TRBV6-5
j_gene: TRBJ2-5
abundance: NA
CDR3nt: TGTGCCAGCAGACAGGACGGGACTCGGGAGACCCAGTACTTC
CDR3aa: CASRQDGTRETQYF

d_gene: NA
v_gene: TRBV18
j_gene: TRBJ2-7
abundance: once
CDR3nt: TGTGCCAGCTCACCGCCACTCGGGGGAGGCCACGAGCAGTACTTC
CDR3aa: CASSPPLGGGHEQYF

d_gene: NA
v_gene: TRBV28
j_gene: TRBJ2-4
abundance: NA
CDR3nt: TGTGCCAGCAGTTTAGACATACTAGCCAAAAACATTCAGTACTTC
CDR3aa: CASSLDILAKNIQYF

d_gene: NA
v_gene: TRBV5-1
j_gene: TRBJ2-7
abundance: NA
CDR3nt: TGCGCCAGCAGCTTGGCGGGTACAGCCGAGCAGTACTTC
CDR3aa: CASSLAGTAEQYF

d_gene: TRBD2
v_gene: TRBV10-3
j_gene: TRBJ2-7
abundance: NA
CDR3nt: TGTGCCATCAGTCCCGGGACTAGCGGTGCCTACGAGCAGTACTTC
CDR3aa: CAISPGTSGAYEQYF

d_gene: NA
v_gene: TRBV5-1
j_gene: TRBJ1-6
abundance: NA
CDR3nt: TGCGCCAGCAGCTTGGAGCCGATGGGTCTAGGTAATTCACCCCTCCACTTT
CDR3aa: CASSLEPMGLGNSPLHF

d_gene: TRBD1
v_gene: TRBV11-3
j_gene: TRBJ2-1
abundance: NA
CDR3nt: TGTGCCAGCAGCTTACGGCAGGGGGAGTACAATGAGCAGTTCTTC
CDR3aa: CASSLRQGEYNEQFF

d_gene: TRBD1
v_gene: TRBV25-1
j_gene: TRBJ1-6
abundance: NA
CDR3nt: TGTGCCAGCAGGGGGACAGGGTTTAATTCACCCCTCCACTTT
CDR3aa: CASRGTGFNSPLHF

d_gene: NA
v_gene: TRBV6-5
j_gene: TRBJ2-7
abundance: once
CDR3nt: TGTGCCAGCAGTTCCCGGGACCCAGGTGCCTACGAGCAGTACTTC
CDR3aa: CASSSRDPGAYEQYF